This passage covers 26 T cell receptor beta chains from one sample sequenced in a study of T cell repertoires in cytomegalovirus infection. Their target antigens are unknown. TCRdb used MiXCR to reprocess the reads, holding one entry per CDR3 protein. Of approximately 150,000 distinct CDR3 sequences in the sample, about 22% were seen once. This specimen was CD8+ T cells from cultured PBMCs, taken from culture after CMV antigen stimulation. Receptors were obtained from a human donor in good health (CMV status not recorded). Some clones in this sample may be carry-over from other donors' samples.

This chain uses TRBV5-4 with TRBJ2-2, with a tentative D call TRBD1 (5 bases). Germline V CDR1 and CDR2: SGHNT, YYREEE (reference sequence). The CDR3 totals 14 residues. V was cut by 7 bases and J by 7 bases, with 17 bases left in between. The CDR3 DNA sequence: TGTGCCAGCGGCACTTCAGGGTCCCACGGGGAGCTGTTTTTT. Amino acids: CASGTSGSHGELFF.

The chain recombines TRBV19 with TRBJ1-1; 10 nucleotides match TRBD1. Germline CDR1 LNHDA, CDR2 SQIVND (reference sequence). With 2 bases clipped from V and 4 bases from J, the junction kept 1 base outside the gene matches. CDR3 size: 14 residues. CDR3 in DNA: TGTGCCAGTAGTATATGGACAGGGGGCACTGAAGCTTTCTTT. Residues: CASSIWTGGTEAFF.

This chain connects TRBV4-3 to TRBJ2-5; 7 nucleotides align to TRBD1. The length of the CDR3 is 16 residues. CDR1 is LGHNA, CDR2 YSLEER, per germline. Trimming cost V 1 base and J 4 bases; bases outside gene matches: 9. Here the CDR3 reads CASSQVDTGVGETQYF. Written as DNA, the CDR3 is TGCGCCAGCAGCCAAGTGGACACAGGGGTGGGAGAGACCCAGTACTTC.

The CDR3 DNA reads as TGTGCCAGCAGTTTAGCCCTTGGGACAGGGAACACCATATATTTT. It yields the protein CASSLALGTGNTIYF. The chain uses TRBV12-3 or TRBV12-4 and TRBJ1-3; 9 nucleotides agree with TRBD1. The CDR3 spans 15 residues. J lost 7 bases, V lost 0 bases, and 4 bases had no gene match.

The rearrangement uses TRBV7-9 and TRBJ2-7; D possibly matches TRBD1 or TRBD2 (7 bases each). V lost 3 bases and J 5 bases, leaving 20 bases between the germline ends. Germline CDR1 reads SEHNR; CDR2 reads FQNEAQ (reference sequence). The CDR3 has 16 amino acids. The CDR3 sequence is CASSLGGTVKSNEQYF. DNA of the CDR3: TGTGCCAGCAGCTTGGGGGGGACAGTCAAGAGCAACGAGCAGTACTTC.

The rearrangement joins TRBV7-8 to TRBJ2-7; a possible D gene is TRBD1 (5 bases). Trimming pared 8 bases from V and 0 bases from J, leaving 11 bases between. The CDR3 covers 13 residues. Germline CDR1 and CDR2: SGHVS and FQNEAQ. CDR3: CASGQGGSYEQYF. DNA for the CDR3: TGTGCCAGCGGCCAGGGTGGCTCCTACGAGCAGTACTTC.

This clonotype was detected a few times. At one of its ends the junction is not consistent with the germline gene, which may arise from a read error. This chain connects TRBV4-1 to TRBJ2-3; no clear D. The CDR3 spans 13 residues. Per germline, CDR1 MGHRA and CDR2 YSYEKL. The CDR3, as DNA: TGCGCCAGCAGCCAATTTCTCGCAGATATGCAGTATTTT. It yields the protein CASSQFLADMQYF.

This clonotype was counted between two and nine times. This chain joins TRBV4-1 and TRBJ1-3, with D possibly matching TRBD1 (5 bases). There are 15 residues in the CDR3. CDR1 MGHRA and CDR2 YSYEKL come from the germline V gene. Trimming stripped 0 bases from V and 2 bases from J, with 8 bases between. The DNA for the CDR3 is TGCGCCAGCAGCCAAGATCGGGGGGCTGGAAACACCATATATTTT. Its translation is CASSQDRGAGNTIYF.

The chain has TRBV13 and TRBJ2-2; D unresolved. Germline V gives CDR1 PRHDT, CDR2 FYEKMQ (reference sequence). V was trimmed by 0 bases and J by 3 bases, leaving 5 bases between them. The CDR3 is made up of 14 amino acids. The CDR3 loop reads CASSLGGYTGELFF. CDR3 nucleotides: TGTGCCAGCAGCTTAGGGGGATACACCGGGGAGCTGTTTTTT.

This chain connects TRBV27 to TRBJ1-6, with a tentative D call TRBD1 (5 bases). The CDR3 sequence is 14 residues long. Deletions cut 6 bases from V and 10 bases from J, with 16 bases between. Germline V gene sequence: CDR1 MNHEY, CDR2 SMNVEV (reference sequence). The chain's CDR3 is CASSPGGISSPLHF. The CDR3 nucleotides are TGTGCCAGCAGCCCGGGGGGGATATCCTCACCCCTCCACTTT.

This clonotype was seen a few times. The chain employs TRBV2 and TRBJ2-1; a possible D gene is TRBD1 (5 bases). The V and J ends lost 3 bases and 8 bases respectively, with 11 bases between them. Germline V gene lookup returns CDR1 SNHLY and CDR2 FYNNEI. The CDR3 sequence is 13 residues long. This chain's CDR3 is CASSDWGRDEQFF. In DNA, the CDR3 is TGTGCCAGCAGTGATTGGGGCCGGGATGAGCAGTTCTTC.

The CDR3 sequence: CASSPTSGGDEQYF. Here the CDR3 DNA reads TGTGCCAGCAGCCCGACTAGCGGGGGAGACGAGCAGTACTTC. V is TRBV6-2 or TRBV6-3 and J is TRBJ2-7, with 12 bases matching TRBD2. CDR3 size: 14 residues. Germline V CDR1 and CDR2: MNHEY, SVGEGT. V gave up 6 bases and J gave up 5 bases; unmatched junction bases: 5.

This clonotype was found a few times. The V and J genes are TRBV7-6 and TRBJ2-5; D not resolved. This CDR3 contains 15 residues. V lost 3 bases to trimming and J lost 5 bases, with 16 bases between them. Germline CDR1 and CDR2: SGHVS and FNYEAQ. The CDR3 loop is CASSFPGPPGETQYF. The DNA for the CDR3 is TGTGCCAGCAGCTTCCCCGGACCCCCCGGGGAGACCCAGTACTTC.

This rearrangement joins TRBV9 to TRBJ2-2; D gene unclear. V lost 4 bases and J lost 0, with 19 bases in between. CDR1 SGDLS and CDR2 YYNGEE come from the germline V gene. CDR3 length equals 18 residues. The CDR3 DNA sequence: TGTGCCAGCAGCTTTCCCTCTAACGGACCCTCGAACACCGGGGAGCTGTTTTTT. Amino acid sequence: CASSFPSNGPSNTGELFF.

The chain joins TRBV4-1 to TRBJ2-1; a weak D match, TRBD1 (6 bases). Germline CDR1 reads MGHRA; CDR2 reads YSYEKL. The CDR3 totals 15 residues. Trimming removed 0 bases from V and 4 bases from J, with 10 bases in between. The CDR3 region has the DNA TGCGCCAGCAGCCAAGATCAGGGGACATACAATGAGCAGTTCTTC. This encodes CASSQDQGTYNEQFF.

The chain has TRBV6-1 and TRBJ1-5; 7 nucleotides agree with TRBD1. Unmatched junction bases numbered 5, after V lost 6 bases and J lost 0 bases. Looked up from germline, CDR1 is MNHNS and CDR2 is SASEGT. The CDR3 is 15 residues long. CDR3 nucleotide sequence: TGTGCCAGCAGGGGGACAGATAATAGCAATCAGCCCCAGCATTTT. It specifies CASRGTDNSNQPQHF.

The CDR3 nucleotides are TGCAGTGCTAGCACAGGGGAATACTCCTATAATTCACCCCTCCACTTT. It yields the protein CSASTGEYSYNSPLHF. V and J are TRBV20-1 and TRBJ1-6; the match to TRBD1 covers 7 bases. The V gene's germline CDR1 is DFQATT and CDR2 SNEGSKA (reference sequence). CDR3 length: 16 residues. J gave up 0 bases and V 3 bases, and 5 bases lay outside the gene matches.

The chain carries TRBV7-8 and TRBJ1-2, with 8 bases that match TRBD1. Trimming at V came to 2 bases and at J to 8 bases, leaving 22 bases not matched to a gene. The CDR3 contains 19 residues. Germline V gives CDR1 SGHVS, CDR2 FQNEAQ. The CDR3 DNA follows: TGTGCCAGCAGCTTATATGAGGCTAAAGGGACCCAGGGGGCCGGGGGCTACACCTTC. Amino acid sequence: CASSLYEAKGTQGAGGYTF.

The chain recombines TRBV12-3 or TRBV12-4 with TRBJ2-5, with D perhaps TRBD2 (5 bases). CDR3 size: 15 residues. V was cut by 0 bases and J by 7 bases, with 15 bases left in between. CDR3 region: CASSLATSQAGTQYF. The CDR3 DNA is TGTGCCAGCAGTTTAGCTACTAGTCAAGCCGGGACCCAGTACTTC.

This clonotype came up a few times. This rearrangement joins TRBV7-8 to TRBJ2-2; D gene uncertain. This CDR3 is built from 12 residues. Looked up from germline, CDR1 is SGHVS and CDR2 is FQNEAQ. V was shortened by 1 base and J by 6 bases, with 3 bases between the two germline ends. CDR3 DNA: TGTGCCAGCAGCTTAGGGCCCGGGGAGCTGTTTTTT. Translating it yields CASSLGPGELFF.

This clonotype was recorded a few times. The V and J genes are TRBV5-1 and TRBJ1-2, with a tentative D call TRBD1 (6 bases). This CDR3 has 18 residues. V lost 1 base and J lost 2, with 21 bases in between. Looked up from germline, CDR1 is SGHRS and CDR2 is YFSETQ. CDR3 loop: CASSLTTVWTDPNYGYTF. For the CDR3, the DNA is TGCGCCAGCAGCTTGACCACGGTCTGGACAGACCCCAACTATGGCTACACCTTC.

The chain joins TRBV12-3 or TRBV12-4 to TRBJ2-3; a possible D gene is TRBD1 (5 bases). The CDR3 has 15 amino acids. V was shortened by 6 bases and J by 2 bases, with 15 bases between the two germline ends. The CDR3 sequence is CASSTQDNHTDTQYF. CDR3 nucleotides: TGTGCCAGCAGCACGCAGGACAACCACACAGATACGCAGTATTTT.

This clonotype has more than one count but fewer than ten. The chain joins TRBV6-5 to TRBJ2-7; perhaps TRBD2 as D (5 bases). The germline V gene has CDR1 MNHEY and CDR2 SVGAGI. V was clipped by 0 bases and J by 0 bases, with 9 bases between them. The length of the CDR3 is 15 residues. CDR3 region: CASSYSRAISYEQYF. CDR3 nucleotide sequence: TGTGCCAGCAGTTACTCGAGGGCAATCTCCTACGAGCAGTACTTC.

The chain couples TRBV20-1 to TRBJ1-1; TRBD1 might be the D (6 bases). The CDR3 runs 13 residues. Trimming removed 3 bases from V and 2 bases from J, with 10 bases in between. Germline V lookup: CDR1 DFQATT, CDR2 SNEGSKA (reference sequence). The CDR3 nucleotides are TGCAGTGCTAGTGAAGGGGGTAACACTGAAGCTTTCTTT. Translation: CSASEGGNTEAFF.

This clonotype was counted between two and nine times. The V call is TRBV4-3, the J call TRBJ2-7; 8 bases are a match to TRBD2. CDR3 length: 16 amino acids. Germline V gives CDR1 LGHNA, CDR2 YSLEER. Trimming removed 1 base from V and 2 bases from J; junction bases left unmatched: 7. The CDR3: CASSQVAGGTTYEQYF. The CDR3 nucleotides read TGCGCCAGCAGCCAAGTGGCGGGGGGCACCACCTACGAGCAGTACTTC.

This clonotype was observed a few times. The rearrangement joins TRBV7-2 to TRBJ1-4, with TRBD1 matching over 7 bases. Trimming took 3 bases from V and 6 from J; bases not matched to a gene: 13. Germline lookup yields CDR1 SGHTA and CDR2 FQGNSA. The CDR3 contains 17 residues. The CDR3 region is CASSLTGSLSIDEKLFF. CDR3 DNA: TGTGCCAGCAGCTTGACAGGGAGTCTGAGTATCGATGAAAAACTGTTTTTT.